A single sample is the source of the 15 T cell receptor beta chains below, sequenced in a study of high-grade serous ovarian cancer treatment subgroups. Assay: immunoSEQ multiplex PCR; the TCRdb copy retains only in-frame clones and omits some. The data contain about 39,000 clones, 79% of them singletons. Tumor tissue was taken before any definitive surgery or chemotherapy was given. Sequenced input: tumor tissue. Source of these receptors: a human donor with high-grade serous ovarian cancer.

The chain uses TRBV19 and TRBJ2-3; 8 bases are shared with TRBD2. V shed 10 bases and J 4 bases; nucleotides not matched to a gene: 19. Looked up from germline, CDR1 is LNHDA and CDR2 is SQIVND (reference sequence). The CDR3 contains 17 residues. The CDR3 region is CATSGGRGLAGADTQYF. CDR3 sequence (DNA): TGTGCCACCTCGGGAGGGCGAGGACTAGCTGGGGCAGATACGCAGTATTTT.

The gene calls are TRBV7-3 and TRBJ1-1; 8 nucleotides align to TRBD1. The CDR3 is 12 amino acids. V was clipped by 4 bases and J by 8 bases; unmatched bases: 3. CDR1 SGHTA and CDR2 FQGTGA come from the germline V gene. The CDR3: CASSSRTGEAFF. The CDR3 region has the DNA TGTGCCAGCAGCTCCCGGACAGGGGAAGCTTTCTTT.

The rearrangement uses TRBV2 and TRBJ1-4; D may be TRBD1 (6 bases). The V end lost 2 bases, the J end lost 3 bases, and 16 bases lay between the germline ends. Germline CDR1 reads SNHLY; CDR2 reads FYNNEI. This CDR3 is built from 17 residues. The CDR3: CASSERGRGEANEKLFF. The CDR3 coding sequence is TGTGCCAGCAGTGAAAGGGGTAGGGGGGAGGCTAATGAAAAACTGTTTTTT.

V is TRBV27 and J is TRBJ2-3; 8 nucleotides align to TRBD2. Germline V CDR1 and CDR2: MNHEY, SMNVEV (reference sequence). Trimming at V came to 8 bases and at J to 5 bases, leaving 9 bases not matched to a gene. The CDR3 is made up of 14 amino acids. The CDR3 protein is CASGVGRAIDTQYF. Written as DNA, the CDR3 is TGTGCCAGCGGGGTCGGGAGGGCGATAGATACGCAGTATTTT.

The rearrangement joins TRBV2 to TRBJ1-1, with 8 bases matching TRBD1. The junction had 8 bases not matched to a gene; V was cut back by 2 bases and J by 0 bases. The CDR3 contains 17 residues. Germline V CDR1 and CDR2: SNHLY, FYNNEI. CDR3 sequence reads: CASSEIGQGYMNTEAFF. As DNA, the CDR3 is TGTGCCAGCAGTGAAATAGGACAGGGATACATGAACACTGAAGCTTTCTTT.

The rearrangement joins TRBV11-3 to TRBJ2-7; a possible D gene is TRBD2 (6 bases). The CDR3 is made up of 13 amino acids. V lost 1 base and J lost 6, with 10 bases in between. CDR1 SGHNT and CDR2 YENEEA come from the germline V gene. CDR3 nucleotide sequence: TGTGCCAGCAGCTTAGGGGACTGGGGCGAGCAGTACTTC. This codes for CASSLGDWGEQYF.

The CDR3 DNA reads as TGTGCCAGCAGTTATGTGAGCTATGGCTACACCTTC. This gives the protein CASSYVSYGYTF. The chain carries TRBV28 and TRBJ1-2; D call uncertain. CDR1 is MDHEN, CDR2 SYDVKM, per germline. The CDR3 covers 12 residues. Deletions cut 4 bases from V and 4 bases from J, with 7 bases between.

This chain uses TRBV5-4 with TRBJ2-2, with D tentatively TRBD2 (6 bases). This CDR3 region has 15 residues. CDR1 is SGHNT, CDR2 YYREEE, per germline (reference sequence). V lost 0 bases to trimming and J lost 4 bases, with 10 bases between them. CDR3 region: CASSLAGGLTGELFF. The CDR3 region has the DNA TGTGCCAGCAGCTTGGCCGGGGGTCTCACCGGGGAGCTGTTTTTT.

The count of this clone is one. The chain joins TRBV7-2 to TRBJ2-6; D uncertain. V lost 0 bases and J 4 bases, leaving 4 bases between the germline ends. Germline V CDR1 and CDR2: SGHTA, FQGNSA. The CDR3 spans 14 residues. This CDR3 reads CASSLARGANVLTF. The CDR3 coding sequence is TGTGCCAGCAGCTTAGCGCGGGGGGCCAACGTCCTGACTTTC.

V usage is TRBV7-2 and J usage is TRBJ2-3; 10 bases match TRBD2. Losses at the gene ends were 1 base for V and 4 bases for J; bases not matched to a gene: 5. Germline values: CDR1 SGHTA, CDR2 FQGNSA. The CDR3 sequence is 16 residues long. The DNA for the CDR3 is TGTGCCAGCAGCTTAGGTGGAGCGGGAGGGCCAGATACGCAGTATTTT. This gives the protein CASSLGGAGGPDTQYF.

The chain carries TRBV18 and TRBJ2-7, with D perhaps matching TRBD1 or TRBD2 (5 bases each). The CDR3 covers 13 residues. In germline, CDR1 is KGHSH, CDR2 LQKENI. Between the trimmed V and J ends, which lost 3 bases and 3 bases, there was a span of 9 bases. The chain's CDR3 is CASSPWDLYEQYF. The CDR3 coding sequence is TGTGCCAGCTCACCCTGGGACCTCTACGAGCAGTACTTC.

The rearrangement links TRBV7-9 to TRBJ2-7, with a weak D call TRBD1 (6 bases). V shed 3 bases and J shed 6 bases, with 18 bases lying between them. Germline V CDR1 and CDR2: SEHNR, FQNEAQ (reference sequence). CDR3 length: 15 residues. In DNA, the CDR3 is TGTGCCAGCAGCTTTCCGGGGATGGGGGACACCGAGCAGTACTTC. Translation gives CASSFPGMGDTEQYF.

The chain joins TRBV7-8 to TRBJ1-1; 7 nucleotides agree with TRBD1. The CDR3 covers 14 residues. J gave up 2 bases and V 5 bases, and 5 bases lay outside the gene matches. CDR1 is SGHVS, CDR2 FQNEAQ, per germline. Here the CDR3 DNA reads TGTGCCAGCAGCCCGACAGGGACTAACACTGAAGCTTTCTTT. It is translated as CASSPTGTNTEAFF. Filled out from reference TRBV7-8 and TRBJ1-1, the complete variable domain reads GAGVSQSPRYKVAKRGQDVALRCDPISGHVSLFWYQQALGQGPEFLTYFQNEAQLDKSGLPSDRFFAERPEGSVSTLKIQRTQQEDSAVYLCASSPTGTNTEAFFGQGTRLTVV.

The V and J genes are TRBV28 and TRBJ2-7, with 8 bases matching TRBD1. The CDR3 consists of 14 residues. The V gene end was trimmed by 6 bases and the J gene end by 3 bases; junction bases not matched to a gene: 7. From germline, CDR1 is MDHEN and CDR2 SYDVKM. The CDR3 sequence: CASSHDRGFYEQYF. The CDR3, as DNA: TGTGCCAGCAGCCACGACAGGGGATTCTACGAGCAGTACTTC.

V is TRBV28 and J is TRBJ2-1; no firm D call. CDR3 length equals 11 residues. Trimming removed 4 bases from V and 10 bases from J, with 8 bases in between. Germline V gives CDR1 MDHEN, CDR2 SYDVKM. As DNA, the CDR3 is TGTGCCAGCAGTTCCAGGTTGGAGCAGTTCTTC. It translates to CASSSRLEQFF.